These T cell receptor beta chains were read from a single sample in a study of blood T cell repertoires in COVID-19. The data were produced by immunoSEQ multiplex PCR, yet TCRdb's version contains in-frame clones alone and is incomplete. Among about 48,000 clones, over 75% were seen once, and the ten largest hold 5.5% to 6%. Sequencing used peripheral blood. The receptors were sampled from a woman aged 55 to 70 with acute or convalescent COVID-19. The CDR3 runs from the conserved cysteine through the conserved F or W. D genes are given only for firm matches. For some rows the clone size is stated as once, few or many, or as a class when expanded; others skip it.

size	V	D	J	DNA	CDR3
.	TRBV11-2	.	TRBJ1-1	TGTGCCAGCAGCTTAGGGGACGGGACATTTAACACTGAAGCTTTCTTT	CASSLGDGTFNTEAFF
.	TRBV7-2	TRBD1	TRBJ1-1	TGTGCCAGCAGCCAACTGACAGGGCGAGTTTCTGAAGCTTTCTTT	CASSQLTGRVSEAFF
once	TRBV20-1	.	TRBJ2-4	TGCAGTGCTAGTCAGGGAGGCCGAGGGAACATTCAGTACTTC	CSASQGGRGNIQYF
.	TRBV5-6	TRBD1	TRBJ1-5	TGTGCCAGCAGCATCGGGACAGGGTATGAGGGCAATCAGCCCCAGCATTTT	CASSIGTGYEGNQPQHF
.	TRBV27	.	TRBJ1-2	TGTGCCAGCAGTCCCCGCACGCAGACGGGAGTTGGCTACACCTTC	CASSPRTQTGVGYTF
.	TRBV7-2	TRBD1	TRBJ2-2	TGTGCCAGCAGCCCTAGTGTGCTTGACAGGGGGCCCTCCGGGGAGCTGTTTTTT	CASSPSVLDRGPSGELFF
.	TRBV5-1	.	TRBJ2-5	TGCGCCAGCAGCTTGGACGGGGAGACCCAGTACTTC	CASSLDGETQYF
once	TRBV4-3	TRBD2	TRBJ2-3	TGCGCCAGCAGCCAAGGGGGACTAGCGGGAGTTAAAGATACGCAGTATTTT	CASSQGGLAGVKDTQYF
.	TRBV7-2	.	TRBJ2-7	TGTGCCAGCAGCCTCGCGCGGGACTCCTACGAGCAGTACTTC	CASSLARDSYEQYF
.	TRBV28	.	TRBJ2-7	TGTGCCAGCAGTTTTAAATCCCGGCGGGGAGAGCAGTACTTC	CASSFKSRRGEQYF
.	TRBV19	.	TRBJ1-2	TGTGCCACCCTCCCTGAAATCCGGGGGGCTGGTGGCTACACCTTC	CATLPEIRGAGGYTF
.	TRBV7-9	TRBD1	TRBJ1-4	TGTGCCAGCAGCTTAGCCATACAGGGGGCCGGTGAAAAACTGTTTTTT	CASSLAIQGAGEKLFF
.	TRBV19	TRBD1	TRBJ2-3	TGTGCCAGTAGTATAGGGGACAGGGGGAATACGCAGTATTTT	CASSIGDRGNTQYF
.	TRBV7-8	TRBD1	TRBJ1-6	TGTGCCAGCAGCCGCCGGCCCCCTCAGGGGGTTCAACCTAATTCACCCCTCCACTTT	CASSRRPPQGVQPNSPLHF
.	TRBV5-1	.	TRBJ1-2	TGCGCCAGCAGCTTGGGCGGAGGGGAGTATGGCTACACCTTC	CASSLGGGEYGYTF
.	TRBV12-3/TRBV12-4	.	TRBJ2-3	TGTGCCAGCAGTTTCACTCCCGCAGATACGCAGTATTTT	CASSFTPADTQYF
.	TRBV5-1	TRBD1	TRBJ2-5	TGCGCCAGCAGCCACGGGACAGTCCAAGAGACCCAGTACTTC	CASSHGTVQETQYF
.	TRBV11-3	.	TRBJ2-1	TGTGCCAGCAGCTACGGACTAACTCACAATGAGCAGTTCTTC	CASSYGLTHNEQFF
.	TRBV11-2	.	TRBJ1-4	TGTGCCAGCAGCTTATACGAGTCCGGGAATGAAAAACTGTTTTTT	CASSLYESGNEKLFF
.	TRBV4-1	TRBD1	TRBJ1-6	TGCGCCAGCAGCCAAGAAATACGAGGGGGCATCTCACCCCTCCACTTT	CASSQEIRGGISPLHF
.	TRBV10-3	TRBD1	TRBJ2-7	TGTGCCATCAGGGATGACAGGGGCACCTACGAGCAGTACTTC	CAIRDDRGTYEQYF
few	TRBV5-6	TRBD1	TRBJ2-2	TGTGCCAGCAGCCCTCGGACAGGTTTGATCGGGGAGCTGTTTTTT	CASSPRTGLIGELFF
.	TRBV6-2/TRBV6-3	.	TRBJ1-2	TGTGCCAGCAGTTACCGGGCGGGTTCTCACTATGGCTACACCTTC	CASSYRAGSHYGYTF
.	TRBV6-5	.	TRBJ1-3	TGTGCCAGCAGTTATAATCCATCCAGCTCTGGAAACACCATATATTTT	CASSYNPSSSGNTIYF
.	TRBV9	.	TRBJ1-1	TGTGCCAGCAGCGTATCCCAGGGCAGCACTGAAGCTTTCTTT	CASSVSQGSTEAFF
.	TRBV5-1	.	TRBJ2-1	TGCGCCAGCAGCCAGGGGGCTAGCGGGGACGGTGAGCAGTTCTTC	CASSQGASGDGEQFF
few	TRBV5-4	.	TRBJ2-6	TGTGCCAGCAGCGTCGGGAACTTTGGGGCCAACGTCCTGACTTTC	CASSVGNFGANVLTF
few	TRBV5-1	.	TRBJ1-1	TGCGCCAGCAGCTTGAATAGTGCAAACCCTGAAGCTTTCTTT	CASSLNSANPEAFF
few	TRBV2	.	TRBJ1-2	TGTGCCAGCACCGGGACTGGTTCGGGGAGCGGCTACACCTTC	CASTGTGSGSGYTF
.	TRBV2	.	TRBJ2-2	TGTGCCAGCTCGCCAGGACAGCACACCGGGGAGCTGTTTTTT	CASSPGQHTGELFF
.	TRBV24-1	TRBD2	TRBJ2-1	TGTGCCACCAGTGACCGCTTCGGGACTAGCGGGGGCAATGAGCAGTTCTTC	CATSDRFGTSGGNEQFF
.	TRBV28	TRBD1	TRBJ1-2	TGTGCCAGCGGGGGACAGGGGGCTTTTAACTATGGCTACACCTTC	CASGGQGAFNYGYTF
once	TRBV19	.	TRBJ2-2	TGTGCCAGTAGTATCTTTACAGGGATGGGCACCGGGGAGCTGTTTTTT	CASSIFTGMGTGELFF
.	TRBV7-3	.	TRBJ2-1	TGTGCCAGCAGCCCTCAGGTCGGGGACAATGAGCAGTTCTTC	CASSPQVGDNEQFF
few	TRBV11-1	.	TRBJ2-5	TGTGCCAGCAGCTTAGGGGCTGCTCAAGAGACCCAGTACTTC	CASSLGAAQETQYF
.	TRBV2	TRBD2	TRBJ2-1	TGTGCCAGCAGCCTGAGGGGGGCTAGCGGGTACAATGAGCAGTTCTTC	CASSLRGASGYNEQFF
.	TRBV7-3	.	TRBJ1-5	TGTGCCAGCAGCCAGGACAGCAGGGCTCAGCCCCAGCATTTT	CASSQDSRAQPQHF
.	TRBV5-8	.	TRBJ2-5	TGTGCCAGCACCCGGGTCGGAGCGGCCATTAGGGAGACCCAGTACTTC	CASTRVGAAIRETQYF
.	TRBV6-4	TRBD1	TRBJ1-2	TGTGCCAGCAGTGGCGACAGGGGATGGGGCTACACCTTC	CASSGDRGWGYTF
.	TRBV18	TRBD1	TRBJ1-4	TGTGCCAGCTCACCGAGACCGGGACAGGGTTCAATGGGAACAGAAAAACTGTTTTTT	CASSPRPGQGSMGTEKLFF
once	TRBV5-4	.	TRBJ2-7	TGTGCCAGCAGCTTGGGCCTAGAGCCCTACGAGCAGTACTTC	CASSLGLEPYEQYF
.	TRBV3-1/TRBV3-2	.	TRBJ1-2	TGTGCCAGCAGCCCCCATCTACAGGGTACGGTTGATGGCTACACCTTC	CASSPHLQGTVDGYTF
.	TRBV5-1	.	TRBJ2-2	TGCGCCAGCAGGAGGGATCACACCGGGGAGCTGTTTTTT	CASRRDHTGELFF
.	TRBV28	TRBD1	TRBJ1-2	TGTGCCAGCAGTCCGGGACAGACATTCTATGGCTACACCTTC	CASSPGQTFYGYTF
few	TRBV6-2/TRBV6-3	.	TRBJ1-2	TGTGCCAGCAGTTCCCCCCCCGAGGTCTATGGCTACACCTTC	CASSSPPEVYGYTF
.	TRBV7-9	TRBD1	TRBJ1-2	TGTGCCAGCAGCGGCCGGGACAGGGGTAACTATGGCTACACCTTC	CASSGRDRGNYGYTF
.	TRBV5-4	.	TRBJ2-3	TGTGCCAGCAGCTTTGAGGGATCAGATACGCAGTATTTT	CASSFEGSDTQYF
.	TRBV30	.	TRBJ2-7	TGTGCCTGGAGTGTAGGCGGGATTTCCTACGAGCAGTACTTC	CAWSVGGISYEQYF
.	TRBV19	.	TRBJ1-4	TGTGCCAGTAGTGGAGGGGCCGGCAGTTATGAAAAACTGTTTTTT	CASSGGAGSYEKLFF
.	TRBV19	.	TRBJ1-2	TGTGCCAGTAGTATTCCCACAGGGAACTATGGCTACACCTTC	CASSIPTGNYGYTF
.	TRBV3-1/TRBV3-2	.	TRBJ1-1	TGTGCCAGCAGCCTCCTGGAGGGAGCTGAAGCTTTCTTT	CASSLLEGAEAFF
.	TRBV18	.	TRBJ1-2	TGTGCCAGCTCCATGCGGAGACAGGCGATCGTTGGCTATGGCTACACCTTC	CASSMRRQAIVGYGYTF
.	TRBV6-6	TRBD1	TRBJ1-5	TGTGCCAGCAGTTACCCCGGGACAGTTGGGAATCAGCCCCAGCATTTT	CASSYPGTVGNQPQHF
.	TRBV7-9	TRBD1	TRBJ1-1	TGTGCCAGCAGCCATGGAGGGGGCTGGACTGAAGCTTTCTTT	CASSHGGGWTEAFF
.	TRBV2	TRBD1	TRBJ1-6	TGTGCCAGCAGCCGCGACAGGGGGGATTATAATTCACCCCTCCACTTT	CASSRDRGDYNSPLHF
.	TRBV4-2	.	TRBJ2-1	TGTGCCAGCAGCCACGGGGATGGGATCAGCGAGCAGTTCTTC	CASSHGDGISEQFF
few	TRBV5-5	.	TRBJ1-1	TGTGCCAGCAGCAGTCTAACAGGTCGCACTGAAGCTTTCTTT	CASSSLTGRTEAFF
.	TRBV29-1	TRBD2	TRBJ2-1	TGCAGCGTCGTTGGGACTAGCGGGAGAGTATACAATGAGCAGTTCTTC	CSVVGTSGRVYNEQFF
.	TRBV27	.	TRBJ2-7	TGTGCCAGCAGTTTACGGGGGTACGAGCAGTACTTC	CASSLRGYEQYF